This is a list of T cell receptor beta chains from one sample in a study of blood T cell repertoires in COVID-19. TCRdb keeps only in-frame clones here, not all; method: immunoSEQ multiplex PCR. The sample includes roughly 250,000 clones, around 90% of them seen just once. Sequencing was carried out using peripheral blood. The receptors shown here come from a woman in her 30s with acute or convalescent COVID-19. Both conserved end residues are part of each CDR3.

j_call v_call cdr3_aa
TRBJ2-5 TRBV5-4 CASSLGTGGETQYF
TRBJ2-7 TRBV9 CASSITGASYEQYF
TRBJ1-6 TRBV9 CASSVASNSPLHF
TRBJ2-7 TRBV7-2 CASSLVRYEDEQYF
TRBJ2-7 TRBV2 CASRLLYEQYF
TRBJ2-1 TRBV12-3/TRBV12-4 CATGGPPYNEQFF
TRBJ2-3 TRBV11-3 CASSLGLAGEGTDTQYF
TRBJ2-3 TRBV5-1 CASSLLDSFTDTQYF
TRBJ2-1 TRBV6-4 CATAGQGAGGEQFF
TRBJ2-5 TRBV6-5 CASSGGYQETQYF
TRBJ1-5 TRBV19 CASSMYSQSNQPQHF
TRBJ1-2 TRBV10-3 CAINPTGDYGYTF
TRBJ2-5 TRBV7-3 CASSLGERVQETQYF
TRBJ1-4 TRBV5-1 CASSLQGSTNEKLFF
TRBJ2-1 TRBV25-1 CASSTGGLYNEQFF
TRBJ2-7 TRBV6-1 CASSEARRLAGYEQYF
TRBJ2-2 TRBV4-2 CASSQGLASNTGELFF
TRBJ1-1 TRBV10-2 CASSVKGATEAFF
TRBJ2-1 TRBV7-2 CASSALAGVPYNEQFF
TRBJ1-6 TRBV5-1 CASSLGQGDNSPLHF
TRBJ2-7 TRBV11-2 CASGITTDEQYF
TRBJ2-7 TRBV5-4 CAFHQGTSVPEQYF
TRBJ1-5 TRBV6-4 CASSPGLGNQPQHF
TRBJ2-5 TRBV5-4 CASSTTGGGLETQYF
TRBJ2-3 TRBV27 CASRSTGFLRHDTQYF
TRBJ2-5 TRBV5-3 CARSLPGQKFQETQYF
TRBJ2-7 TRBV4-1 CASSPHLGRAGLVSYEQYF
TRBJ1-2 TRBV6-1 CASSEGTDLDYGYTF
TRBJ1-2 TRBV29-1 CSVVRGDGYTF
TRBJ2-1 TRBV7-2 CASSLALSSGRYNEQFF
TRBJ2-2 TRBV9 CASSVGSGEGRSSGELFF
TRBJ2-1 TRBV14 CASSQDGGGLSNEQFF
TRBJ1-2 TRBV19 CASSIDLDGENYGYTF
TRBJ1-5 TRBV15 CATSTRDTKRPQHF
TRBJ2-3 TRBV9 CASSPDRYSTDTQYF
TRBJ1-5 TRBV30 CAWSVGQPGFGNQPQHF
TRBJ2-7 TRBV6-5 CATLRPGSYEQYF
TRBJ2-1 TRBV5-4 CASSYDSGRRNEQFF
TRBJ2-1 TRBV4-3 CASSQTSGTHNEQFF
TRBJ2-1 TRBV19 CASSVPGLAGKARNEQFF
TRBJ2-7 TRBV27 CASSPWSGGYEQYF
TRBJ1-1 TRBV6-6 CASSLLTNTEAFF
TRBJ1-5 TRBV15 CATSREGGNQPQHF
TRBJ2-3 TRBV29-1 CSVDGLLKADTQYF
TRBJ2-7 TRBV7-2 CASSSRTGVPEQYF